What follows are 2 T cell receptor beta chains derived from one specimen sequenced in a study of blood T cell repertoires in COVID-19 (dated by TCRdb to the early 2020s). Library method: the immunoSEQ multiplex PCR assay. TCRdb stores this immuneACCESS table with in-frame sequences only. Part of the clones is absent; in the studies checked, under half of the shortfall reflects unresolved V genes, and no reason is known for the rest. This sample lists about 120,000 clones; roughly 81% were detected once. 8% to 13% of the sample comes from the top ten. Sequenced material: peripheral blood. The receptors here all came from a human donor in a cohort sampled during active COVID-19.

V gene TRBV25-1 combines with J gene TRBJ2-3, with 8 positions matching TRBD1. Germline V lookup: CDR1 MGHDK, CDR2 SYGVNS. The CDR3 consists of 16 residues. Trimming took 2 bases from V and 4 from J; bases not matched to a gene: 8. CDR3 sequence reads: CASSEVGTGRADTQYF. DNA of the CDR3: TGTGCCAGCAGTGAAGTGGGGACAGGCCGTGCAGATACGCAGTATTTT.

The chain is built from TRBV4-2 and TRBJ2-3; D may be TRBD2 (6 bases). The CDR3 contains 16 residues. Trimming removed 0 bases from V and 0 bases from J, with 10 bases in between. Germline CDR1 reads LGHNA; CDR2 reads YNFKEQ. CDR3 region: CASSQDSSASTDTQYF. DNA for the CDR3: TGTGCCAGCAGCCAAGACTCTAGCGCAAGCACAGATACGCAGTATTTT.